This TCR beta chain was found in a study of PD-L1 blockade in urothelial cancer. In the study overall: Beginning in about 2014, patients received atezolizumab, given as 1,200 mg intravenously every 3 weeks. T cell content in blood samples showed a median of about 150,000. Bladder-origin urothelial cancer in males described about 90% of the roughly 30 patients.

Trimming at V came to 4 bases and at J to 0 bases, leaving 8 bases not matched to a gene. The germline V gene has CDR1 LNHDA and CDR2 SQIVND (reference sequence). CDR3 size: 17 residues. Time point indicated: pretreatment peripheral blood. Locally advanced or metastatic urothelial carcinoma was diagnosed in the patients. The assay was immunoSEQ multiplex PCR, and TCRdb's table has in-frame clones only and misses some. The sample lists some 65,000 clones, approximately 81% occurring once. Sequencing was performed on PBMCs, taken around atezolizumab (anti-PD-L1) treatment. This clonotype was sampled from a man between 65 and 85 years old with urothelial cancer. The V call is TRBV19, the J call TRBJ1-5, with 8 nucleotides matching TRBD1. CDR3 DNA sequence: TGTGCCAGTAGTAAGGAGACTGACAGGGGTAGCAATCAGCCCCAGCATTTT. Amino acid sequence: CASSKETDRGSNQPQHF.